Each of the 15 T cell receptor beta chains below was sequenced from the same sample in a study of OX40 agonist ivuxolimab in advanced cancers. Library construction relied on the immunoSEQ multiplex PCR assay. TCRdb provides this immuneACCESS table in a form limited to in-frame rearrangements. Some clones are lacking; in checked studies, under half of them reflect an unresolved V gene, and why the rest are absent is not known. The sample table holds some 50,000 clones, of which 85% to 90% were seen once. About 11% of the sample rests with the top ten. This material consisted of CD4+ or CD8+ T cells sorted from blood, taken in a trial of the OX40 agonist ivuxolimab. These TCRs come from an adult with an advanced solid tumor such as melanoma, head and neck, liver or kidney cancer.

This clone appeared a few times. The chain is built from TRBV6-1 and TRBJ2-3; 9 nucleotides agree with TRBD2. CDR3 length equals 14 residues. The ends lost 7 bases at V and 5 bases at J; junction bases unmatched: 7. CDR1 is MNHNS, CDR2 SASEGT, per germline. The CDR3 DNA reads as TGTGCCAGCAAGGGCGGGGGGGACATAGATACGCAGTATTTT. It is translated as CASKGGGDIDTQYF.

The rearrangement uses TRBV15 and TRBJ1-1, with D possibly matching TRBD1 (6 bases). Germline values: CDR1 LNHNV, CDR2 YYDKDF (reference sequence). V dropped 4 bases and J dropped 4 bases, with 19 bases sitting between them. The CDR3 consists of 16 residues. The CDR3, as DNA: TGTGCCACCAGCAAAGACCCCAGGGGTTTGGTCACTGAAGCTTTCTTT. Its protein product is CATSKDPRGLVTEAFF.

This clone showed up just a few times. This chain joins TRBV4-1 and TRBJ1-5; D is undetermined. Germline values: CDR1 MGHRA, CDR2 YSYEKL. The CDR3 is 15 residues long. Trimming left V 0 bases short and J 2 bases short, with 8 bases between. The CDR3 region is CASSQDLWGNQPQHF. CDR3 bases: TGCGCCAGCAGCCAAGACCTATGGGGCAATCAGCCCCAGCATTTT.

The chain is built from TRBV15 and TRBJ2-7; D may be TRBD1 or TRBD2 (5 bases each). Trimming took 8 bases from V and 2 from J, leaving 16 bases between them. Germline CDR1 is LNHNV and CDR2 is YYDKDF (reference sequence). This CDR3 region has 14 residues. The CDR3 here is CATSLGTATYEQYF. Here the CDR3 DNA reads TGTGCCACCTCTCTTGGGACCGCGACCTACGAGCAGTACTTC.

This chain links TRBV28 with TRBJ2-7; D unclear. The V and J ends lost 2 bases and 0 bases respectively, with 5 bases between them. CDR1 and CDR2 (germline): MDHEN, SYDVKM. The CDR3 contains 13 residues. CDR3 coding DNA: TGTGCCAGCAGTTTAGGCCCCTCCTACGAGCAGTACTTC. It is translated as CASSLGPSYEQYF.

The gene calls are TRBV11-2 and TRBJ2-1; D remains ambiguous. V was cut by 8 bases and J by 5 bases, with 4 bases left in between. Germline V gene data show CDR1 as SGHAT and CDR2 as FQNNGV. The CDR3 has 10 residues. The CDR3 protein is CASRNNEQFF. The DNA of the CDR3 is TGTGCCAGCCGTAACAATGAGCAGTTCTTC.

The rearrangement links TRBV28 to TRBJ2-2, with D perhaps matching TRBD1 or TRBD2 (5 bases each). Trimming removed 2 bases at V and 5 bases at J, with 9 bases between. Per germline, CDR1 MDHEN and CDR2 SYDVKM. This CDR3 has 14 residues. In nucleotides, the CDR3 is TGTGCCAGCAGTTTAGGGGGAGTGACCGGGGAGCTGTTTTTT. Translated: CASSLGGVTGELFF.

This sequence joins TRBV9 and TRBJ2-1; 9 nucleotides line up with TRBD1. Looked up from germline, CDR1 is SGDLS and CDR2 is YYNGEE. This CDR3 region has 15 residues. The V gene end was trimmed by 4 bases and the J gene end by 4 bases; junction bases not matched to a gene: 6. CDR3 amino acids: CASSTGGESYNEQFF. The CDR3 nucleotides are TGTGCCAGCAGCACAGGGGGCGAATCATACAATGAGCAGTTCTTC.

The chain uses TRBV7-9 and TRBJ2-5, with 10 bases that match TRBD2. The V and J ends lost 4 bases and 3 bases, in that order; junction bases with no gene match: 5. Germline assignment: CDR1 SEHNR and CDR2 FQNEAQ (reference sequence). The CDR3 runs 15 residues. The CDR3 protein is CASSSSGGIEETQYF. Written as DNA, the CDR3 is TGTGCCAGCAGCTCTAGCGGGGGAATCGAAGAGACCCAGTACTTC.

V gene TRBV9 combines with J gene TRBJ1-2; D not certain. The V end was cut by 0 bases, the J end by 6 bases, with 3 bases between. In germline, CDR1 is SGDLS, CDR2 YYNGEE. The CDR3 has 11 residues. The CDR3 DNA is TGTGCCAGCAGCGTAGTTGATGGCTACACCTTC. It encodes CASSVVDGYTF. Full variable domain (outside the CDR3, taken from reference TRBV9 and TRBJ1-2): DSGVTQTPKHLITATGQRVTLRCSPRSGDLSVYWYQQSLDQGLQFLIQYYNGEERAKGNILERFSAQQFPDLHSELNLSSLELGDSALYFCASSVVDGYTFGSGTRLTVV.

Notes on this clone: The same CDR3 arises from other DNA sequences in this sample as well. This chain links TRBV5-1 with TRBJ1-2, with 7 bases identical to TRBD1. The CDR3 contains 15 residues. Per the germline V gene, CDR1 is SGHRS and CDR2 is YFSETQ. Trimming removed 4 bases from V and 2 bases from J; junction bases left unmatched: 8. The CDR3 spells CASSRTGDSNYGYTF. As DNA, the CDR3 is TGCGCCAGCAGCAGAACAGGGGATTCAAACTATGGCTACACCTTC.

This clone was found once. The chain is built from TRBV5-4 and TRBJ2-1, with no clear D. The V and J ends lost 4 bases and 2 bases respectively, with 4 bases between them. This CDR3 region has 12 residues. Germline lookup yields CDR1 SGHNT and CDR2 YYREEE (reference sequence). CDR3 amino acids: CASSHPYNEQFF. Here the CDR3 DNA reads TGTGCCAGCAGCCATCCCTACAATGAGCAGTTCTTC.

The V call is TRBV2, the J call TRBJ1-2, with D perhaps TRBD1 (6 bases). Germline V lookup: CDR1 SNHLY, CDR2 FYNNEI. CDR3 size: 12 residues. V was shortened by 10 bases and J by 6 bases, with 15 bases between the two germline ends. The CDR3 nucleotides are TGTGCCACCGTATTTACAGGGCATGGCTACACCTTC. It encodes CATVFTGHGYTF.

The chain uses TRBV2 and TRBJ1-1, with D perhaps TRBD1 (6 bases). The germline gives CDR1 SNHLY, CDR2 FYNNEI. CDR3 length: 13 residues. V was shortened by 6 bases and J by 6 bases, with 14 bases between the two germline ends. CDR3 region: CASRQGFIAEAFF. DNA for the CDR3: TGTGCCAGCAGACAGGGTTTTATTGCTGAAGCTTTCTTT.

CDR3 amino acids: CASSLEVRGSGSYEQYF. The CDR3 nucleotides are TGTGCCAGCAGCTTGGAAGTCCGTGGGAGCGGGTCCTACGAGCAGTACTTC. V usage is TRBV5-7 and J usage is TRBJ2-7; TRBD2 is a possible D gene (6 bases). TRBV5-7 is recorded as an ORF, its role being uncertain. V was trimmed by 0 bases and J by 1 base, leaving 17 bases between them. The CDR3 loop spans 17 amino acids.